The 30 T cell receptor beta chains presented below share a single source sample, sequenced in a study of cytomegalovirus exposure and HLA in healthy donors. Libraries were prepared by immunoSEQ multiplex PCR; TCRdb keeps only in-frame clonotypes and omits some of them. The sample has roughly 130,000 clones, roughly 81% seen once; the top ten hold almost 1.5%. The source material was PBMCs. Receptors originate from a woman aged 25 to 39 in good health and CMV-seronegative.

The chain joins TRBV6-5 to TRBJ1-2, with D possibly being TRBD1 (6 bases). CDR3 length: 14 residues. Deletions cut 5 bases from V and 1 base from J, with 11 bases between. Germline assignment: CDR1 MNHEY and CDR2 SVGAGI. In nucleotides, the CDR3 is TGTGCCAGCAGTACAGGGAGAGTTAACTATGGCTACACCTTC. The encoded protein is CASSTGRVNYGYTF.

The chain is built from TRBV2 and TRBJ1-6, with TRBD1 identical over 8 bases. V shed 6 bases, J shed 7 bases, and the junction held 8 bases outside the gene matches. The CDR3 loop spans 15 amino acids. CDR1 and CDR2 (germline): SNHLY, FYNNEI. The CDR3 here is CASRKTGVQNSPLHF. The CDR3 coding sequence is TGTGCCAGCAGGAAGACAGGGGTACAGAATTCACCCCTCCACTTT.

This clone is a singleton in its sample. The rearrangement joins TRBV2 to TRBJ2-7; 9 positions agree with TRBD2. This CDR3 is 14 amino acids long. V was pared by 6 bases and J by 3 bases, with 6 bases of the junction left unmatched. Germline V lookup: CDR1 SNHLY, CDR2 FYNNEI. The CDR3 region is CASRFSGGYYEQYF. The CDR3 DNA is TGTGCCAGCAGATTTAGCGGGGGCTACTACGAGCAGTACTTC.

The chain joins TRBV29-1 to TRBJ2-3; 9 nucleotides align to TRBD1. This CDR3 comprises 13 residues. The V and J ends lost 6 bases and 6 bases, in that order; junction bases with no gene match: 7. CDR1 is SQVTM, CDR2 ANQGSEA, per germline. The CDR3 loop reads CSVGTGRRDTQYF. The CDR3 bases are TGCAGCGTCGGGACAGGGAGGCGGGATACGCAGTATTTT.

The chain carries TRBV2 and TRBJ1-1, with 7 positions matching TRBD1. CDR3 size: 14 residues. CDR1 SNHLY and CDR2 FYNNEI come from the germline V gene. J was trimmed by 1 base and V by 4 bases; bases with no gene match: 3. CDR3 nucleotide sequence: TGTGCCAGCAGTGGAGGGGGCGCGAACACTGAAGCTTTCTTT. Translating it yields CASSGGGANTEAFF.

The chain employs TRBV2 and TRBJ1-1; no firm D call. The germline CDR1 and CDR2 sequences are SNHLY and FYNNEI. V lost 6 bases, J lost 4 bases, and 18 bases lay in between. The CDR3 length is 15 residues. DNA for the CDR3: TGTGCCAGCAGGACTATGGGCATCGTTGGCACTGAAGCTTTCTTT. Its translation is CASRTMGIVGTEAFF.

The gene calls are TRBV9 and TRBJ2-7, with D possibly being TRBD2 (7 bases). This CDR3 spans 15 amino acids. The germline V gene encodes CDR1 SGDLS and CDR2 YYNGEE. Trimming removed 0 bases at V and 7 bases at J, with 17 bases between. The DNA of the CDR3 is TGTGCCAGCAGCGTAGGGGGGGCTAGCGGCGCGGAGCAGTACTTC. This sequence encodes CASSVGGASGAEQYF.

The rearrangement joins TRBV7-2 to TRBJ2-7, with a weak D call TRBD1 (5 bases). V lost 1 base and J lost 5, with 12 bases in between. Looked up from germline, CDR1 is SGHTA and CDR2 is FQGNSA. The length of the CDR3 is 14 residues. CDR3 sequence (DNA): TGTGCCAGCAGCTTAGAGGTAGGGGAAAACGAGCAGTACTTC. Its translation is CASSLEVGENEQYF.

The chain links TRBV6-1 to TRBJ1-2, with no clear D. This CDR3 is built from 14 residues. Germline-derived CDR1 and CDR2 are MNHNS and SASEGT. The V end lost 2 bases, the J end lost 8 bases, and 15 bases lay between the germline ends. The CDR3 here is CASSEKWGEGGYTF. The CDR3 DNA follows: TGTGCCAGCAGTGAAAAATGGGGAGAAGGCGGCTACACCTTC.

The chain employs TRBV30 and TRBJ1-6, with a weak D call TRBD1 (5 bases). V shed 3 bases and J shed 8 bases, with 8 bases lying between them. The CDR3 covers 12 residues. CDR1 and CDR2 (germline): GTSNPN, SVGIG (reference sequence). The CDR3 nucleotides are TGTGCCTGGAGGACAGATGATTCACCCCTCCACTTT. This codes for CAWRTDDSPLHF.

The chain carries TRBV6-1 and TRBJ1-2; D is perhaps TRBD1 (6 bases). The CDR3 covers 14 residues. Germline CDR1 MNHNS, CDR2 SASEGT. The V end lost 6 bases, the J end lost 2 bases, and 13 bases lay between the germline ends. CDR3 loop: CASSLNTGNYGYTF. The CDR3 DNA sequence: TGTGCCAGCAGCCTGAATACAGGGAACTATGGCTACACCTTC.

CDR3 residues: CATSRGSVNYGYTF. In DNA form, the CDR3 reads TGTGCCACTTCTAGGGGGTCCGTTAACTATGGCTACACCTTC. The chain carries TRBV19 and TRBJ1-2; D is possibly TRBD1 (6 bases). The V end was cut by 10 bases, the J end by 1 base, with 16 bases between. Germline lookup yields CDR1 LNHDA and CDR2 SQIVND (reference sequence). CDR3 length: 14 residues.

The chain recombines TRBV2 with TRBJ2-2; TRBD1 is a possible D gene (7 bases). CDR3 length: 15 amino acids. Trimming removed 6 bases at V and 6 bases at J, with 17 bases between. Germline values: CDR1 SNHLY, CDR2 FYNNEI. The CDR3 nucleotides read TGTGCCAGCAGCCAGGGACTCAGGGGGTCCGGGGAGCTGTTTTTT. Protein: CASSQGLRGSGELFF. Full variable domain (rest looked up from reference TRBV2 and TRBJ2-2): EPEVTQTPSHQVTQMGQEVILRCVPISNHLYFYWYRQILGQKVEFLVSFYNNEISEKSEIFDDQFSVERPDGSNFTLKIRSTKLEDSAMYFCASSQGLRGSGELFFGEGSRLTVL.

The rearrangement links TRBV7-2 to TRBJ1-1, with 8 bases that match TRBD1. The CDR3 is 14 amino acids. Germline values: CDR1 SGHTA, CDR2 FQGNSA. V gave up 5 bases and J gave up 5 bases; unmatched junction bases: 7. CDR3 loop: CASSVRTGSTEAFF. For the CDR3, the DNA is TGTGCCAGCAGCGTGAGGACAGGGAGTACTGAAGCTTTCTTT. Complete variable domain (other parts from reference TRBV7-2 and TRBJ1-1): GAGVSQSPSNKVTEKGKDVELRCDPISGHTALYWYRQSLGQGLEFLIYFQGNSAPDKSGLPSDRFSAERTGGSVSTLTIQRTQQEDSAVYLCASSVRTGSTEAFFGQGTRLTVV.

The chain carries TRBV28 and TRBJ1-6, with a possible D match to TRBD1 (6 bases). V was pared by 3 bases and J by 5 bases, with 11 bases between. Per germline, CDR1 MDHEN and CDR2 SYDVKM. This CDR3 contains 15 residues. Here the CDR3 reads CASSLEDSNNSPLHF. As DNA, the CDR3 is TGTGCCAGCAGTTTGGAGGACAGTAATAATTCACCCCTCCACTTT.

Written as DNA, the CDR3 is TGCGCCAGCAGCCAAGATGGTTCGGGCCGGGGAGAGACCCAGTACTTC. It encodes CASSQDGSGRGETQYF. The rearrangement links TRBV4-1 to TRBJ2-5, with TRBD2 as a possible D gene (5 bases). V lost 0 bases and J 4 bases, leaving 15 bases between the germline ends. The V gene's germline CDR1 is MGHRA and CDR2 YSYEKL. The CDR3 extends over 16 amino acids.

The CDR3 protein is CASSLGHRGGKTQYF. CDR3 DNA: TGTGCCAGCAGCTTAGGTCACAGGGGAGGCAAGACCCAGTACTTC. The chain uses TRBV7-3 and TRBJ2-5; a weak D match, TRBD1 (7 bases). The germline CDR1 and CDR2 sequences are SGHTA and FQGTGA. Between the trimmed V and J ends, which lost 2 bases and 6 bases, there was a span of 16 bases. CDR3 size: 15 residues.

The CDR3 bases are TGTGCCAGCAACAGAGACAAAGAAGGCTACACCTTC. This sequence encodes CASNRDKEGYTF. The chain recombines TRBV6-1 with TRBJ1-2, with unresolved D. V was clipped by 7 bases and J by 8 bases, with 14 bases between them. CDR3 length: 12 residues. CDR1 is MNHNS, CDR2 SASEGT, per germline.

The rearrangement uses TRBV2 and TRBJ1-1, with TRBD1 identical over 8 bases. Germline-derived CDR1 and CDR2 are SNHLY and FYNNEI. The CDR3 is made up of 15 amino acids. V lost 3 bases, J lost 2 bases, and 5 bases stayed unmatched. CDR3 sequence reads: CASSDQGAINTEAFF. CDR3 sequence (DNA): TGTGCCAGCAGTGATCAGGGGGCAATTAACACTGAAGCTTTCTTT.

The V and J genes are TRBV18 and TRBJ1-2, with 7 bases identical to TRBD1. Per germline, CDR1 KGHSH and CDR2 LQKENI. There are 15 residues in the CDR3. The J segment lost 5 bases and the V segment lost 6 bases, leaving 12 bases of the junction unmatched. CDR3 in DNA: TGTGCCAGCTCCCCCGCGGGACAGCGGATTTATGGCTACACCTTC. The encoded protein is CASSPAGQRIYGYTF.

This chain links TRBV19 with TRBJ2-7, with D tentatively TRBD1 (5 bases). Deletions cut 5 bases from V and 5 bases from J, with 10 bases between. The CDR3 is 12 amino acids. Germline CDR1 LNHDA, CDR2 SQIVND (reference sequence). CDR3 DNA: TGTGCCAGTAGTCACCAGGGCGACGAGCAGTACTTC. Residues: CASSHQGDEQYF.

This chain's CDR3 is CASKGGGPASDGYTF. The CDR3 bases are TGTGCCAGTAAGGGAGGAGGGCCCGCGAGCGATGGCTACACCTTC. V and J are TRBV27 and TRBJ1-2; D not certain. The CDR3 consists of 15 residues. Germline V CDR1 and CDR2: MNHEY, SMNVEV (reference sequence). Trimming left V 9 bases short and J 6 bases short, with 23 bases between.

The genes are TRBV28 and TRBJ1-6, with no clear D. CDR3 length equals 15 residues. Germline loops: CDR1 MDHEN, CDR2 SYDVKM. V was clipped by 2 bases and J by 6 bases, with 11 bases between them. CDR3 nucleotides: TGTGCCAGCAGTTTACCCCATGGCCCTAATTCACCCCTCCACTTT. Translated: CASSLPHGPNSPLHF. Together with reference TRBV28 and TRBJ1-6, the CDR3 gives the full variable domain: DVKVTQSSRYLVKRTGEKVFLECVQDMDHENMFWYRQDPGLGLRLIYFSYDVKMKEKGDIPEGYSVSREKKERFSLILESASTNQTSMYLCASSLPHGPNSPLHFGNGTRLTVT.

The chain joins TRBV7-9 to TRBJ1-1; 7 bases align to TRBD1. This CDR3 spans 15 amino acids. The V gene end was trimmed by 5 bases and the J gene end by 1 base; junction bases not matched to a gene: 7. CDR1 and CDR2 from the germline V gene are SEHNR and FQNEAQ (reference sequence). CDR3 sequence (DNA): TGTGCCAGCAGCCCCAACAGGGGCAGGAACACTGAAGCTTTCTTT. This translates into CASSPNRGRNTEAFF.

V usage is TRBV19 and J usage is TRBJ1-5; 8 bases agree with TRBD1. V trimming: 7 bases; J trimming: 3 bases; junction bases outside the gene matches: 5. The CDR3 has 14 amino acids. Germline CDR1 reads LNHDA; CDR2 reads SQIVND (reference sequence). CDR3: CASTADRANQPQHF. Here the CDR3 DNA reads TGTGCCAGTACCGCGGACAGGGCCAATCAGCCCCAGCATTTT. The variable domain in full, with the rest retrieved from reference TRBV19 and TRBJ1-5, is DGGITQSPKYLFRKEGQNVTLSCEQNLNHDAMYWYRQDPGQGLRLIYYSQIVNDFQKGDIAEGYSVSREKKESFPLTVTSAQKNPTAFYLCASTADRANQPQHFGDGTRLSIL.

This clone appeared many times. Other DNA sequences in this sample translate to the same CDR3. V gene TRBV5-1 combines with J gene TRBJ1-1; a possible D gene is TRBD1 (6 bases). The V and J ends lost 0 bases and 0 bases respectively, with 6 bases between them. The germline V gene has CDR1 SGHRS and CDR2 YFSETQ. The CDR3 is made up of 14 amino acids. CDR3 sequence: CASSLDRVNTEAFF. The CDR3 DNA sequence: TGCGCCAGCAGCTTGGACAGGGTGAACACTGAAGCTTTCTTT.

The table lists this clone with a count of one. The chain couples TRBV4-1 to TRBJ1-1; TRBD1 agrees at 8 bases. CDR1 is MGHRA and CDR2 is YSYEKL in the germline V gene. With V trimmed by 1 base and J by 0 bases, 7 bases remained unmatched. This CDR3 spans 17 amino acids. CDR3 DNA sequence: TGCGCCAGCAGCCAAGGGAAGAGGACAGGGATGAACACTGAAGCTTTCTTT. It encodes CASSQGKRTGMNTEAFF.

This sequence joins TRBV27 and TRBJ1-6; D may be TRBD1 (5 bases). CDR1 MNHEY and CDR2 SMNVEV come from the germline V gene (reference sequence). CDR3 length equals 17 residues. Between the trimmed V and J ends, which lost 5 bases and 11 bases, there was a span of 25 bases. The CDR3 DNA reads TGTGCCAGCAGTCCGAGGCCTCAGGGTTGGGGGGATACACCCCTCCACTTT. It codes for CASSPRPQGWGDTPLHF.

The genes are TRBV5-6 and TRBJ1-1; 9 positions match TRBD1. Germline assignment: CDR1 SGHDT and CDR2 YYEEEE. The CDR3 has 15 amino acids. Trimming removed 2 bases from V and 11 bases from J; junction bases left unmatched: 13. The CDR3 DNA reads TGTGCCAGCAGCTTTCGGGACAGGGAAACGACGGGGGCTTTCTTT. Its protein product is CASSFRDRETTGAFF.

The CDR3 is CASRRGTGANVLTF. CDR3 DNA sequence: TGTGCCAGCCGCCGGGGTACAGGGGCCAACGTCCTGACTTTC. The V call is TRBV6-6, the J call TRBJ2-6; D is possibly TRBD2 (5 bases). The V end was cut by 8 bases, the J end by 4 bases, with 12 bases between. The germline gives CDR1 MNHNY, CDR2 SVGAGI (reference sequence). The CDR3 length is 14 residues.